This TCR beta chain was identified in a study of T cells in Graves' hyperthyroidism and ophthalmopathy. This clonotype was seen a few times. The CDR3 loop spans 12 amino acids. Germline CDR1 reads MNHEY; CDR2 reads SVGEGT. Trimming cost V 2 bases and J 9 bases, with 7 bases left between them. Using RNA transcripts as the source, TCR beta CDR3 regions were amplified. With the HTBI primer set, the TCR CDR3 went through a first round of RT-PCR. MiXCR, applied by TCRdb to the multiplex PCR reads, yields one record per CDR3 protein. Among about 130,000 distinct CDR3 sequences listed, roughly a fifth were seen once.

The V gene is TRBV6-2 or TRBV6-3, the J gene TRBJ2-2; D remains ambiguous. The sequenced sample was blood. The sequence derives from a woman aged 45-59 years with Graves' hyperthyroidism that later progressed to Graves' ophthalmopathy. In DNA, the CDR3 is TGTGCCAGCAGTTACCCCCCCCGGGAGCTGTTTTTT. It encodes CASSYPPRELFF.